This TCR beta chain was recorded in a study of T-cell reconstitution after alpha-beta-depleted transplantation in children. This clonotype was observed many times. Antigen: not known. Preparation of the TCRbeta library used unique molecular identifiers. Each CDR3 protein gets one entry after TCRdb re-called the PCR reads with MiXCR. The sample holds approximately 980,000 distinct CDR3 sequences, about 29% seen once. CDR1 and CDR2 from the germline V gene are SGHVS and FQNEAQ. Trimming cost V 5 bases and J 4 bases; bases outside gene matches: 8. The CDR3 contains 17 residues. Study-wide findings and caveats: There were reportedly several hundred expanded graft clones from which alpha-beta T cells came about two months after transplant.

The chain joins TRBV7-8 to TRBJ2-1; 13 nucleotides agree with TRBD2. Sequences were derived from PBMCs, mostly from graft donor cells, sampled 360 days after TCRalphabeta/CD19-depleted stem cell transplant. This TCR derives from a boy in the first two years of life who had a stem cell transplant for SCID, so the T cells may come from the graft donor. The CDR3 coding sequence is TGTGCCAGCAGCCCCCTCGAGACTAGCGGGGGGTACAATGAGCAGTTCTTC. Amino acid sequence: CASSPLETSGGYNEQFF. Looking up the rest from reference TRBV7-8 and TRBJ2-1 gives the full variable domain: GAGVSQSPRYKVAKRGQDVALRCDPISGHVSLFWYQQALGQGPEFLTYFQNEAQLDKSGLPSDRFFAERPEGSVSTLKIQRTQQEDSAVYLCASSPLETSGGYNEQFFGPGTRLTVL.